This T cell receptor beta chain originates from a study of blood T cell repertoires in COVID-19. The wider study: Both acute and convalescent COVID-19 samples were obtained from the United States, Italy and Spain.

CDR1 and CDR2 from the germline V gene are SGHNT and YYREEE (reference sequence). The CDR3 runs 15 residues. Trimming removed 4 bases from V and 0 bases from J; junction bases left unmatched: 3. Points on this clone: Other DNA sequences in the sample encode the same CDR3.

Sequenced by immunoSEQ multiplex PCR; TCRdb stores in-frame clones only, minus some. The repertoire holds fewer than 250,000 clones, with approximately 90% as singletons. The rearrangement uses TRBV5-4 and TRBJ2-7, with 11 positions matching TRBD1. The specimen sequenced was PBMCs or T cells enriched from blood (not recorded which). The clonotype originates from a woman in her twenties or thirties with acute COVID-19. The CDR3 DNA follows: TGTGCCAGCAGCCTCGGACAGGGGGCCTCCTACGAGCAGTACTTC. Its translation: CASSLGQGASYEQYF.